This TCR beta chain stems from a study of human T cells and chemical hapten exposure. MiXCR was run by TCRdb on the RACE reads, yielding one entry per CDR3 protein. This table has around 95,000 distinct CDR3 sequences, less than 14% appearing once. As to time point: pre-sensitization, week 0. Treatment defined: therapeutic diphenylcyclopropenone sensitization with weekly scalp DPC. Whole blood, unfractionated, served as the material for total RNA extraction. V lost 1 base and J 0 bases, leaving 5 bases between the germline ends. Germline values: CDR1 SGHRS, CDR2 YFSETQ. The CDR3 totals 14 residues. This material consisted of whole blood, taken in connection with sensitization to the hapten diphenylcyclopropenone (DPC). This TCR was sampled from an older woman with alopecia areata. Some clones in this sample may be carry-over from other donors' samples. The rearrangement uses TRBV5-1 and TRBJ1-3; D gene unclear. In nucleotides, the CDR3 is TGCGCCAGCAGCTTGAGTTCCTCTGGAAACACCATATATTTT. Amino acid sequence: CASSLSSSGNTIYF. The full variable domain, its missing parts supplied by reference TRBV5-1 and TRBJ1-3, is KAGVTQTPRYLIKTRGQQVTLSCSPISGHRSVSWYQQTPGQGLQFLFEYFSETQRNKGNFPGRFSGRQFSNSRSEMNVSTLELGDSALYLCASSLSSSGNTIYFGEGSWLTVV.